The 2 T cell receptor beta chains below come from one sample, sequenced in a study of cytomegalovirus exposure and HLA in healthy donors. Repertoires were generated with immunoSEQ multiplex PCR, while TCRdb's copy carries only in-frame clones and drops some. The table records 250,000 to 400,000 clones, 70% to 90% of them present only once. The sequencing sample was made of PBMCs. These receptor sequences come from a man aged 25 to 40 in good health and CMV-seronegative.

The J gene is TRBJ1-5, the V gene TRBV2, with no clear D. Per the germline V gene, CDR1 is SNHLY and CDR2 is FYNNEI. The V gene lost 8 bases and the J gene lost 0 bases, with 8 bases spanning the gap. The CDR3 spans 13 residues. The chain's CDR3 is CASCINSNQPQHF. The CDR3 bases are TGTGCCAGCTGTATTAATAGCAATCAGCCCCAGCATTTT.

The V call is TRBV7-6, the J call TRBJ2-7; D may be TRBD2 (5 bases). CDR1 is SGHVS, CDR2 FNYEAQ, per germline. The CDR3 consists of 15 residues. V was trimmed by 1 base and J by 0 bases, leaving 10 bases between them. CDR3 coding DNA: TGTGCCAGCAGCTTAGGTTCGGGAAACTCCTACGAGCAGTACTTC. Translated, it gives CASSLGSGNSYEQYF.